A single sample is the source of the 22 T cell receptor beta chains below, sequenced in a study of identical twins (dated by TCRdb to the mid-2010s). Libraries were prepared through 5' RACE. The instrument given in TCRdb is Illumina HiSeq 2000. TCRdb itself trimmed the public reads at Q25 with fastp, ran MiXCR and retained productive beta chains. Records with the same CDR3 protein are collapsed into one entry carrying the most frequent genes and DNA. This sample holds approximately 500,000 distinct CDR3 sequences; less than 25% were observed only once. About 2.7% of the sample lies in the top ten. The same sample was also studied in work on T cells expressing NK-cell markers.

The material sequenced was CD4+ T cells sorted from blood. The receptors come from a young woman in good health.

The rearrangement joins TRBV20-1 to TRBJ2-1; possibly TRBD2 for D (5 bases). This CDR3 has 15 amino acids. Germline assignment: CDR1 DFQATT and CDR2 SNEGSKA (reference sequence). The V end lost 0 bases, the J end lost 7 bases, and 16 bases lay between the germline ends. CDR3 region: CSARDLRTVKNEQFF. DNA of the CDR3: TGCAGTGCTAGAGATCTCCGGACTGTAAAGAATGAGCAGTTCTTC.

This clonotype was counted only a few times. The chain employs TRBV9 and TRBJ2-3; the match to TRBD2 covers 9 bases. With 4 bases clipped from V and 2 bases from J, the junction kept 11 bases outside the gene matches. CDR3 length: 17 amino acids. Germline V gene lookup returns CDR1 SGDLS and CDR2 YYNGEE. CDR3 coding DNA: TGTGCCAGCAGCAGAGGACCTAGCGGGACGCTCACAGATACGCAGTATTTT. Its protein is CASSRGPSGTLTDTQYF. The variable domain in full, completed from reference TRBV9 and TRBJ2-3, reads DSGVTQTPKHLITATGQRVTLRCSPRSGDLSVYWYQQSLDQGLQFLIQYYNGEERAKGNILERFSAQQFPDLHSELNLSSLELGDSALYFCASSRGPSGTLTDTQYFGPGTRLTVL.

The CDR3 nucleotides read TGTGCCAGCAGCTTAATCGGGGGGGTTTCTACCGGGGAGCTGTTTTTT. Translation gives CASSLIGGVSTGELFF. The chain joins TRBV7-6 to TRBJ2-2; 8 bases are shared with TRBD2. This CDR3 contains 16 residues. The trim removed 2 bases at V and 5 bases at J, leaving 7 bases unmatched. Germline assignment: CDR1 SGHVS and CDR2 FNYEAQ.

In its sample, this clonotype was seen a few times. The chain recombines TRBV11-2 with TRBJ2-4; TRBD2 matches at 12 bases. The length of the CDR3 is 15 residues. The V segment lost 4 bases and the J segment 7 bases; nucleotides outside the gene matches: 5. Germline assignment: CDR1 SGHAT and CDR2 FQNNGV. Here the CDR3 reads CASSSPTSGSNIQYF. The DNA of the CDR3 is TGTGCCAGCAGCTCCCCGACTAGCGGGAGCAACATTCAGTACTTC.

The V call is TRBV29-1, the J call TRBJ2-1; 8 nucleotides line up with TRBD2. Germline V gene data show CDR1 as SQVTM and CDR2 as ANQGSEA. There are 12 residues in the CDR3. After removal of 8 bases from V and 10 bases from J, the junction contained 10 bases not matched to a gene. The CDR3 nucleotides are TGCAGCACAAAGTCGGGGGGGGACGAGCAGTTCTTC. Protein product: CSTKSGGDEQFF.

This clonotype was counted only a few times. The chain combines TRBV10-3 with TRBJ2-1, with TRBD1 matching over 9 bases. J gave up 4 bases and V 6 bases, and 4 bases lay outside the gene matches. CDR3 length: 14 residues. CDR1 and CDR2 from the germline V gene are ENHRY and SYGVKD. The CDR3 region is CAISDRGTYNEQFF. DNA for the CDR3: TGTGCCATCAGCGACAGGGGGACGTACAATGAGCAGTTCTTC.

This clonotype was detected a few times. The CDR3 is CASSRRGTGTSINEQFF. CDR3 in DNA: TGTGCCAGCAGCCGACGAGGGACCGGGACTAGCATCAATGAGCAGTTCTTC. The V and J genes are TRBV7-2 and TRBJ2-1, with 9 bases aligning to TRBD2. The CDR3 is made up of 17 amino acids. Germline loops: CDR1 SGHTA, CDR2 FQGNSA. The trim removed 5 bases at V and 6 bases at J, leaving 14 bases unmatched.

The V and J genes are TRBV5-1 and TRBJ2-3; 7 nucleotides align to TRBD2. Germline-derived CDR1 and CDR2 are SGHRS and YFSETQ. The CDR3 has 14 amino acids. The ends lost 0 bases at V and 7 bases at J; junction bases unmatched: 5. The CDR3 bases are TGCGCCAGCAGCTTGGAGCGGGGCGCAAATACGCAGTATTTT. Translation gives CASSLERGANTQYF. The whole variable domain, remainder taken from reference TRBV5-1 and TRBJ2-3, is KAGVTQTPRYLIKTRGQQVTLSCSPISGHRSVSWYQQTPGQGLQFLFEYFSETQRNKGNFPGRFSGRQFSNSRSEMNVSTLELGDSALYLCASSLERGANTQYFGPGTRLTVL.

In its sample, this clonotype was seen many times. The rearrangement links TRBV15 to TRBJ2-1; 7 bases line up with TRBD1. Trimming at V came to 3 bases and at J to 3 bases, leaving 8 bases not matched to a gene. Germline lookup yields CDR1 LNHNV and CDR2 YYDKDF (reference sequence). The CDR3 covers 16 residues. CDR3 DNA sequence: TGTGCCACCAGCAGGCCCCCCCGACAGGGCTACAATGAGCAGTTCTTC. Translating it yields CATSRPPRQGYNEQFF.

The V gene is TRBV20-1, the J gene TRBJ2-3; tentative D call: TRBD1 (7 bases). This CDR3 comprises 16 residues. The ends were cut back, 6 bases at V and 2 bases at J, with 21 bases in the middle. The germline gives CDR1 DFQATT, CDR2 SNEGSKA (reference sequence). Here the CDR3 DNA reads TGCAGTGCGGACCGACCTAGCAGGGGGGCCACAGATACGCAGTATTTT. It yields the protein CSADRPSRGATDTQYF.

The genes are TRBV9 and TRBJ1-1; D not resolved. This CDR3 spans 13 amino acids. Germline V CDR1 and CDR2: SGDLS, YYNGEE. The ends were cut back, 0 bases at V and 5 bases at J, with 8 bases in the middle. CDR3 nucleotides: TGTGCCAGCAGCGTAGTAGGGTATACTGAAGCTTTCTTT. It is translated as CASSVVGYTEAFF. Full variable domain (outside the CDR3, taken from reference TRBV9 and TRBJ1-1): DSGVTQTPKHLITATGQRVTLRCSPRSGDLSVYWYQQSLDQGLQFLIQYYNGEERAKGNILERFSAQQFPDLHSELNLSSLELGDSALYFCASSVVGYTEAFFGQGTRLTVV.

In this sample, this clonotype turned up a few times. One end of the junction is discordant with germline, which a read error may explain. This sequence joins TRBV29-1 and TRBJ1-1, with D perhaps TRBD1 (5 bases). This CDR3 has 12 residues. From germline, CDR1 is SQVTM and CDR2 ANQGSEA. The CDR3 nucleotides are TGCAGCGTGGAAGAAGGGGTTCGTCGGGCTTTCTTT. It is translated as CSVEEGVRRAFF.

The rearrangement joins TRBV5-1 to TRBJ2-1; TRBD2 aligns across 13 bases. The germline V gene has CDR1 SGHRS and CDR2 YFSETQ. Trimming cost V 4 bases and J 8 bases; bases outside gene matches: 9. The CDR3 is 16 residues long. CDR3 region: CASSGGGLAGFDEQFF. The CDR3 bases are TGCGCCAGCAGCGGAGGGGGACTAGCGGGGTTCGATGAGCAGTTCTTC.

The CDR3 bases are TGTGCCAGCCAGACTAGCGGGGGGGGCGAGCAGTACTTC. Protein: CASQTSGGGEQYF. The rearrangement uses TRBV6-6 and TRBJ2-7, with 14 bases matching TRBD2. Germline loops: CDR1 MNHNY, CDR2 SVGAGI (reference sequence). CDR3 length: 13 amino acids. J was trimmed by 6 bases and V by 8 bases; bases with no gene match: 3.

The gene calls are TRBV5-1 and TRBJ2-7; 10 bases match TRBD1. Germline CDR1 SGHRS, CDR2 YFSETQ. The V segment lost 5 bases and the J segment 6 bases; nucleotides outside the gene matches: 8. The length of the CDR3 is 14 residues. The CDR3 region has the DNA TGCGCCAGCAGACCCGGGACAGGGGCTGCCGAGCAGTACTTC. It translates to CASRPGTGAAEQYF.

This chain uses TRBV5-5 with TRBJ1-4; D might be TRBD1 (5 bases). The V gene lost 4 bases and the J gene lost 7 bases, with 14 bases spanning the gap. The CDR3 is 14 residues long. Germline assignment: CDR1 SGHKS and CDR2 YYEKEE (reference sequence). The CDR3 DNA follows: TGTGCCAGCAGCAAAGTCAGGGCCGGTGAAAAACTGTTTTTT. Translation: CASSKVRAGEKLFF.

V and J are TRBV12-5 and TRBJ2-3; a weak D match, TRBD2 (5 bases). Germline V CDR1 and CDR2: LGHNT, FRNRAP. This CDR3 comprises 16 residues. With 2 bases removed from V and 0 bases from J, the gap between germline ends came to 12 bases. The CDR3 nucleotides are TGTGCTAGTGGTTTGTTACGGCGGGCTAGCACAGATACGCAGTATTTT. It codes for CASGLLRRASTDTQYF. The variable domain in full, completed from reference TRBV12-5 and TRBJ2-3, reads DARVTQTPRHKVTEMGQEVTMRCQPILGHNTVFWYRQTMMQGLELLAYFRNRAPLDDSGMPKDRFSAEMPDATLATLKIQPSEPRDSAVYFCASGLLRRASTDTQYFGPGTRLTVL.

This clonotype was observed a few times. The chain recombines TRBV7-2 with TRBJ2-7, with 7 positions matching TRBD1. V lost 5 bases, J lost 6 bases, and 10 bases stayed unmatched. The CDR3 has 14 residues. Per the germline V gene, CDR1 is SGHTA and CDR2 is FQGNSA. The CDR3 reads CASSRRQGEREQYF. The CDR3 DNA is TGTGCCAGCAGCCGCCGACAGGGAGAACGCGAGCAGTACTTC.

The rearrangement joins TRBV3-1 to TRBJ2-2, with D possibly being TRBD1 or TRBD2 (5 bases each). V was trimmed by 3 bases and J by 1 base, leaving 9 bases between them. In germline, CDR1 is LGHDT, CDR2 YNNKEL (reference sequence). CDR3 length: 15 amino acids. The CDR3 region is CASSHTGLNTGELFF. DNA of the CDR3: TGTGCCAGCAGCCACACGGGGCTGAACACCGGGGAGCTGTTTTTT. Using reference TRBV3-1 and TRBJ2-2 for the parts outside the CDR3, the full variable domain is DTAVSQTPKYLVTQMGNDKSIKCEQNLGHDTMYWYKQDSKKFLKIMFSYNNKELIINETVPNRFSPKSPDKAHLNLHINSLELGDSAVYFCASSHTGLNTGELFFGEGSRLTVL.

The chain employs TRBV12-3 or TRBV12-4 and TRBJ1-2, with 10 nucleotides matching TRBD1. Losses at the gene ends were 5 bases for V and 0 bases for J; bases not matched to a gene: 6. This CDR3 is built from 16 residues. The CDR3 reads CASSVDRGSTNYGYTF. The DNA for the CDR3 is TGTGCCAGCAGTGTGGACAGGGGGTCCACTAACTATGGCTACACCTTC.

The chain recombines TRBV9 with TRBJ1-2; no clear D gene. The germline V and J ends were trimmed by 0 bases and 8 bases, with 8 bases remaining between them. Germline CDR1 is SGDLS and CDR2 is YYNGEE. The CDR3 sequence is 12 residues long. This chain's CDR3 is CASSVAGKGYTF. In DNA, the CDR3 is TGTGCCAGCAGCGTAGCGGGAAAAGGCTACACCTTC.

The chain carries TRBV2 and TRBJ2-7, with 7 bases that match TRBD1. Unmatched junction bases numbered 7, after V lost 6 bases and J lost 2 bases. The CDR3 covers 14 residues. CDR1 is SNHLY and CDR2 is FYNNEI in the germline V gene. The CDR3 DNA follows: TGTGCCAGCAGATTCTTACAGGGGACCTACGAGCAGTACTTC. Protein product: CASRFLQGTYEQYF.